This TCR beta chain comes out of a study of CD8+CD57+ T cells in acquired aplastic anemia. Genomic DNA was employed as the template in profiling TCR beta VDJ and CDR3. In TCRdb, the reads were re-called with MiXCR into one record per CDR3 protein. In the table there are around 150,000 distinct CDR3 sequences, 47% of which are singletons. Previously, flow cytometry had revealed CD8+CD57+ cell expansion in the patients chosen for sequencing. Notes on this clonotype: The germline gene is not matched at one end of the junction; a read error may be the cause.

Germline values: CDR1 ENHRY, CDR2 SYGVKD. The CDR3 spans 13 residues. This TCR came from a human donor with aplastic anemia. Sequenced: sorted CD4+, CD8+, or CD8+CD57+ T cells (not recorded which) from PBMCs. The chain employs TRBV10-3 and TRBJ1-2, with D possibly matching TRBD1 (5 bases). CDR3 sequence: CAIQTEANCGYTF. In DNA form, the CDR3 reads TGTGCCATCCAGACAGAAGCTAACTGTGGCTACACCTTC.